This paragraph covers one T cell receptor beta chain sequence. What it binds is not known. In germline, CDR1 is GTSNPN, CDR2 SVGIG (reference sequence). J lost 7 bases, V lost 7 bases, and 13 bases had no gene match. This CDR3 has 13 residues. The data are from a study of T cell responses to AZD1222 COVID-19 vaccine. Study findings and constraints: Baseline seropositivity occurred in only 5 to 7 AZD1222 recipients. Among spike-specific TCRs, nearly half reportedly target unmutated variant regions.

The data were produced by immunoSEQ multiplex PCR, yet TCRdb's version contains in-frame clones alone and is incomplete. The table includes roughly 150,000 clones, approximately 94% detected once. This receptor was taken from an adult who received the AZD1222 COVID-19 vaccine. The specimen comprised peripheral blood, sampled 28 days after the second AZD1222 dose. The rearrangement joins TRBV30 to TRBJ2-7; 7 nucleotides agree with TRBD1. The DNA for the CDR3 is TGTGCCTCTTCGGGCAGGGGGTTGTGGGAGCAGTACTTC. Amino acid sequence: CASSGRGLWEQYF.